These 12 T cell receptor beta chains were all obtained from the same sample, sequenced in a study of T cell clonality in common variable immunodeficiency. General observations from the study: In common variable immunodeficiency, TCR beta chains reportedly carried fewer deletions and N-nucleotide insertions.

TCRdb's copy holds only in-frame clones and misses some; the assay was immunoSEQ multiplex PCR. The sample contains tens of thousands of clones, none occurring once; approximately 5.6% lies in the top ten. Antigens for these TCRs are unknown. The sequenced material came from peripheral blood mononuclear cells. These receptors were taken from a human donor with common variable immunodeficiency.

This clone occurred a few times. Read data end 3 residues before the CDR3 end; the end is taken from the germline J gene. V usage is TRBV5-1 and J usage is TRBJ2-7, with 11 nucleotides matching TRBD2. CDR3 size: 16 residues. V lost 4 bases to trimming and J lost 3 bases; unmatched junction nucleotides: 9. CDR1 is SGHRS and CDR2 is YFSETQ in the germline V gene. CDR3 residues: CASSTTTSGGHYEQYF. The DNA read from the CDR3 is TGCGCCAGCAGCACGACCACTAGCGGGGGACACTACGAG.

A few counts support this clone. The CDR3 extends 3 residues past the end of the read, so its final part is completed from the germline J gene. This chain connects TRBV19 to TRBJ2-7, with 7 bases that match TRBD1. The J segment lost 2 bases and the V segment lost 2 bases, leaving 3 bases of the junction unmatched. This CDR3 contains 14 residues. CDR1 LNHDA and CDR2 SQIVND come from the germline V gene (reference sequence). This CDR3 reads CASSIRQGAYEQYF. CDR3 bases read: TGTGCCAGTAGTATAAGGCAGGGGGCCTACGAG.

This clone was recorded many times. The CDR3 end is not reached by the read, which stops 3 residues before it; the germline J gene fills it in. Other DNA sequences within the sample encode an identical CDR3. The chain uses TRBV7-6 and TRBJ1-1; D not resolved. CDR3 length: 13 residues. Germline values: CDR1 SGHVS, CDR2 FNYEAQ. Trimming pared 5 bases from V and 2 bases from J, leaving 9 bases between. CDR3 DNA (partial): TGTGCCAGCAGCCTTCGTGGCAACACTGAA. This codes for CASSLRGNTE. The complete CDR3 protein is CASSLRGNTEAFF.

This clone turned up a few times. The covered CDR3 bases are TGTGCCAGTAGTTTGGACAGCTACTATGGC. This sequence encodes CASSLDSYYG. The whole CDR3 protein reads CASSLDSYYGYTF. The rearrangement uses TRBV19 and TRBJ1-2; D is perhaps TRBD1 (6 bases). The read finishes 3 residues shy of the CDR3 end, and the germline J gene is used to complete it. Germline V gives CDR1 LNHDA, CDR2 SQIVND (reference sequence). The CDR3 spans 13 residues. V was shortened by 5 bases and J by 3 bases, with 10 bases between the two germline ends.

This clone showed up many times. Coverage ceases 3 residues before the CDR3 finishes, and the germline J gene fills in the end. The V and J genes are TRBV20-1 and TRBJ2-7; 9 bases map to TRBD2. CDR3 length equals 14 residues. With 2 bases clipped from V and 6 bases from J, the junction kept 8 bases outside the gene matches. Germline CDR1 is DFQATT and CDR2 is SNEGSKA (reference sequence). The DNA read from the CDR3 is TGCAGTGCTAGACCGGGACTAGCAGGGGCCGAG. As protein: CSARPGLAGAE. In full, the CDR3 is CSARPGLAGAEQYF.

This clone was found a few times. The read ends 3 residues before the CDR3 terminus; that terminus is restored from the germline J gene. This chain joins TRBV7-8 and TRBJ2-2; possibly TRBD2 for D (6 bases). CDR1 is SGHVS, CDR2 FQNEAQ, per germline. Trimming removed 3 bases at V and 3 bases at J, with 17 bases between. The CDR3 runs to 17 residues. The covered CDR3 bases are TGTGCCAGCAGCTTTAATAAACTAGCTGGGGACACCGGGGAG. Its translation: CASSFNKLAGDTGE. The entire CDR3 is CASSFNKLAGDTGELFF.

The CDR3 sequence is CSASPLRLEQYF. The sequenced part of the CDR3 DNA is TGCAGTGCTAGCCCCTTGAGACTCGAG. The rearrangement links TRBV20-1 to TRBJ2-7; D not resolved. The read stops 3 residues short of the end of the CDR3; the missing end is completed from the germline J gene. V was cut by 3 bases and J by 6 bases, with 12 bases left in between. This CDR3 has 12 amino acids. In germline, CDR1 is DFQATT, CDR2 SNEGSKA (reference sequence).

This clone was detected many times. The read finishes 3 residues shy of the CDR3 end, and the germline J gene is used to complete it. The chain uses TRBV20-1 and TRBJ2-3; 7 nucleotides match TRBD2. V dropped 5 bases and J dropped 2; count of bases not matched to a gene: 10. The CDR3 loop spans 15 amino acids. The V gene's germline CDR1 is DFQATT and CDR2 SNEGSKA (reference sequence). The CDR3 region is CSASSGTTPTDTQYF. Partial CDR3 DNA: TGCAGTGCTTCCTCCGGGACTACCCCCACAGATACG.

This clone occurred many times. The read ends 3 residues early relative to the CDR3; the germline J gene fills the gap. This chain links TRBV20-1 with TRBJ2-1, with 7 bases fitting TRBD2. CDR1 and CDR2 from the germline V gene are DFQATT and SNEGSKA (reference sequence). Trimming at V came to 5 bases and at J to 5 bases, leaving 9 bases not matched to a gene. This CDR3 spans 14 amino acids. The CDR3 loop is CSAPSSGGDNEQFF. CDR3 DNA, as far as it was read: TGCAGTGCTCCCTCTAGCGGAGGGGACAATGAG.

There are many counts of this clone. This chain's CDR3 is CSADREDSYNEQFF. CDR3 bases read: TGCAGTGCGGACAGGGAGGACTCCTACAATGAG. V usage is TRBV20-1 and J usage is TRBJ2-1; TRBD1 aligns across 8 bases. The read ends 3 residues shy of where the CDR3 ends; the end is completed using the germline J gene. The trim removed 6 bases at V and 0 bases at J, leaving 4 bases unmatched. Looked up from germline, CDR1 is DFQATT and CDR2 is SNEGSKA (reference sequence). The CDR3 extends over 14 amino acids.

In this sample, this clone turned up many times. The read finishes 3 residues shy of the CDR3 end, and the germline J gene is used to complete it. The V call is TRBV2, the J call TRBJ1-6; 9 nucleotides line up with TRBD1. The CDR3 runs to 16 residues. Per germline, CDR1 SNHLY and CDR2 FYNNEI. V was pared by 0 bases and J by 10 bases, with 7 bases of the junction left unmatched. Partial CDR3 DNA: TGTGCCAGCAGTGAAGCGGGACAGGGCAAGGGCTCACCC. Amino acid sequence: CASSEAGQGKGSP. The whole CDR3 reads CASSEAGQGKGSPLHF. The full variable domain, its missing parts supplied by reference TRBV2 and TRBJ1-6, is EPEVTQTPSHQVTQMGQEVILRCVPISNHLYFYWYRQILGQKVEFLVSFYNNEISEKSEIFDDQFSVERPDGSNFTLKIRSTKLEDSAMYFCASSEAGQGKGSPLHFGNGTRLTVT.

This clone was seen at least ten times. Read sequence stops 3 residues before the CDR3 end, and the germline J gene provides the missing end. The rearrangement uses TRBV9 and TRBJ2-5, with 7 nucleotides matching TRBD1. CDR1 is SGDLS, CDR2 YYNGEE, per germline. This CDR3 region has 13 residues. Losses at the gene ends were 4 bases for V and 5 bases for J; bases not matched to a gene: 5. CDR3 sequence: CASSTSRGETQYF. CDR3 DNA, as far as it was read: TGTGCCAGCAGCACCTCCAGGGGGGAGACC.